Following are 3 T cell receptor beta chains from one sample sequenced in a study of T cells after yellow fever vaccination. MiXCR was run by TCRdb on the 5' RACE reads, yielding one entry per CDR3 protein. In the table there are 250,000 to 350,000 distinct CDR3 sequences, approximately 4% of which are singletons. The sequences come from PBMCs, collected 15 days after the yellow fever booster vaccination. The source of these receptors is a young man who received the YFV17D yellow fever vaccine.

CDR3 DNA: TGCAGCGTCGCCACCCCGGGACAGGGTAGTGGGGCCAACGTCCTGACTTTC. This sequence encodes CSVATPGQGSGANVLTF. The rearrangement uses TRBV29-1 and TRBJ2-6; 9 nucleotides match TRBD1. Germline CDR1 SQVTM, CDR2 ANQGSEA. This CDR3 is 17 amino acids long. The V gene end was trimmed by 6 bases and the J gene end by 3 bases; junction bases not matched to a gene: 12.

This clonotype was counted ten times or more. This chain's CDR3 is CASSLDFAASNQPQHF. CDR3 bases: TGTGCCAGCAGCTTAGATTTTGCGGCGTCGAATCAGCCCCAGCATTTT. The rearrangement uses TRBV7-2 and TRBJ1-5; D is uncertain. V lost 1 base and J 4 bases, leaving 14 bases between the germline ends. The CDR3 is 16 residues long. CDR1 and CDR2 from the germline V gene are SGHTA and FQGNSA.

Many counts were recorded for this clonotype. J is TRBJ1-6 and V is TRBV5-1; D is uncertain. The CDR3 length is 14 residues. V gave up 0 bases and J gave up 8 bases, with 9 bases separating them. Per germline, CDR1 SGHRS and CDR2 YFSETQ. CDR3 amino acids: CASSLGVYDSPLHF. The CDR3 DNA follows: TGCGCCAGCAGCTTGGGGGTTTATGATTCACCCCTCCACTTT.